One and the same sample provided the 21 T cell receptor beta chains below, sequenced in a study of radiotherapy plus CTLA-4 blockade in lung cancer. The data were produced by immunoSEQ multiplex PCR, yet TCRdb's version contains in-frame clones alone and is incomplete. The sample lists about 78,000 clones, around 87% occurring once. The source material was peripheral blood, sampled from a patient treated with radiotherapy plus ipilimumab. These receptors originate from a human donor with non-small cell lung cancer who had stable disease on radiotherapy plus ipilimumab.

V is TRBV19 and J is TRBJ1-5, with 7 nucleotides matching TRBD1. Per the germline V gene, CDR1 is LNHDA and CDR2 is SQIVND (reference sequence). The V gene end was trimmed by 1 base and the J gene end by 6 bases; junction bases not matched to a gene: 6. CDR3 length: 15 amino acids. DNA of the CDR3: TGTGCCAGTAGTATAGGACAGGGTTGGGGTCAGCCCCAGCATTTT. Its translation: CASSIGQGWGQPQHF.

The rearrangement links TRBV27 to TRBJ1-5; 7 positions match TRBD1. The CDR3 loop spans 15 amino acids. With 3 bases clipped from V and 2 bases from J, the junction kept 4 bases outside the gene matches. Per the germline V gene, CDR1 is MNHEY and CDR2 is SMNVEV (reference sequence). The CDR3 DNA reads as TGTGCCAGCAGTTTCGAAGGACAGGGCAATCAGCCCCAGCATTTT. Encoded protein: CASSFEGQGNQPQHF.

The chain is built from TRBV2 and TRBJ2-1; 11 bases line up with TRBD1. The CDR3 is made up of 13 amino acids. Trimming cost V 9 bases and J 6 bases; bases outside gene matches: 4. Germline lookup yields CDR1 SNHLY and CDR2 FYNNEI. In nucleotides, the CDR3 is TGTGCCAGAAGGGGACAGGGGGTCAATGAGCAGTTCTTC. Protein product: CARRGQGVNEQFF.

In its sample, this clone was seen once. The chain uses TRBV7-8 and TRBJ2-5; 8 bases match TRBD1. The germline V gene encodes CDR1 SGHVS and CDR2 FQNEAQ. CDR3 size: 13 residues. The trim removed 5 bases at V and 5 bases at J, leaving 4 bases unmatched. The CDR3, as DNA: TGTGCCAGCAGCGCCAACAGGGGGGAGACCCAGTACTTC. It codes for CASSANRGETQYF.

This clone was picked up a small number of times. J is TRBJ2-2 and V is TRBV4-1, with a tentative D call TRBD2 (7 bases). CDR1 MGHRA and CDR2 YSYEKL come from the germline V gene. The CDR3 sequence is 16 residues long. The V end lost 2 bases, the J end lost 4 bases, and 14 bases lay between the germline ends. This CDR3 reads CASSQPRRGPTGELFF. CDR3 coding DNA: TGCGCCAGCAGCCAACCCCGGCGGGGGCCCACCGGGGAGCTGTTTTTT.

As to this clone: Other DNA sequences in the same sample also yield this CDR3. The chain uses TRBV6-4 and TRBJ2-3, with TRBD1 as a possible D gene (5 bases). Germline V gene data show CDR1 as MRHNA and CDR2 as SNTAGT. The CDR3 is 14 amino acids. Trimming removed 0 bases from V and 1 base from J, with 5 bases in between. In nucleotides, the CDR3 is TGTGCCAGCAGTGACTCGACAGGCACAGATACGCAGTATTTT. This gives the protein CASSDSTGTDTQYF.

This clone was observed a few times. The V and J genes are TRBV11-2 and TRBJ2-4; D may be TRBD1 (6 bases). The germline V gene has CDR1 SGHAT and CDR2 FQNNGV. Trimming pared 4 bases from V and 3 bases from J, leaving 13 bases between. This CDR3 has 15 residues. In DNA, the CDR3 is TGTGCCAGCAGCTCGAATCCCAGGGGCAAAAACATTCAGTACTTC. It encodes CASSSNPRGKNIQYF.

The chain uses TRBV5-1 and TRBJ2-4; D is unresolved. V dropped 4 bases and J dropped 2 bases, with 10 bases sitting between them. The CDR3 contains 14 residues. From germline, CDR1 is SGHRS and CDR2 YFSETQ. The CDR3 coding sequence is TGCGCCAGCAGCCCCTGGGAAACCAAAAACATTCAGTACTTC. It translates to CASSPWETKNIQYF.

The CDR3 sequence: CASREGAGYGYTF. CDR3 coding DNA: TGTGCCAGCAGGGAGGGCGCGGGTTATGGCTACACCTTC. This sequence joins TRBV6-1 and TRBJ1-2; D is ambiguous. The germline V and J ends were trimmed by 6 bases and 5 bases, with 13 bases remaining between them. The CDR3 is made up of 13 amino acids. CDR1 and CDR2 from the germline V gene are MNHNS and SASEGT.

The chain employs TRBV10-1 and TRBJ2-2, with D possibly called TRBD1 or TRBD2 (5 bases each). V lost 4 bases and J 1 base, leaving 10 bases between the germline ends. There are 15 residues in the CDR3. Per germline, CDR1 WNHNN and CDR2 SYGVQD (reference sequence). The CDR3 sequence: CASSGTRENTGELFF. The CDR3 nucleotides read TGCGCCAGCAGTGGGACACGGGAGAACACCGGGGAGCTGTTTTTT.

The chain recombines TRBV28 with TRBJ2-3; 7 bases fit TRBD2. Per the germline V gene, CDR1 is MDHEN and CDR2 is SYDVKM. The CDR3 has 14 amino acids. The J segment lost 0 bases and the V segment lost 6 bases, leaving 3 bases of the junction unmatched. In DNA form, the CDR3 reads TGTGCCAGCAGGCTAGCGGCTAGCACAGATACGCAGTATTTT. As protein: CASRLAASTDTQYF.

The chain employs TRBV5-1 and TRBJ2-1; a weak D match, TRBD2 (5 bases). Per the germline V gene, CDR1 is SGHRS and CDR2 is YFSETQ. This CDR3 is 14 amino acids long. V shed 0 bases and J shed 4 bases, with 8 bases lying between them. CDR3 sequence reads: CASSLGGVYNEQFF. CDR3 DNA sequence: TGCGCCAGCAGCTTGGGGGGAGTGTACAATGAGCAGTTCTTC.

This clone was seen just once. V usage is TRBV9 and J usage is TRBJ2-5; D might be TRBD1 (6 bases). In germline, CDR1 is SGDLS, CDR2 YYNGEE. The CDR3 runs 14 residues. Deletions cut 3 bases from V and 5 bases from J, with 14 bases between. The CDR3 spells CASSERRGRETQYF. The DNA for the CDR3 is TGTGCCAGCAGCGAACGCAGGGGAAGGGAGACCCAGTACTTC.

The rearrangement links TRBV13 to TRBJ2-7; D assignment may be TRBD1 or TRBD2 (5 bases each). Germline V gene lookup returns CDR1 PRHDT and CDR2 FYEKMQ (reference sequence). This CDR3 comprises 14 residues. Deletions cut 0 bases from V and 5 bases from J, with 11 bases between. As DNA, the CDR3 is TGTGCCAGCAGCTTAGGGGGACCGAGGGACGAGCAGTACTTC. The encoded protein is CASSLGGPRDEQYF.

The chain joins TRBV5-4 to TRBJ2-7; weak D call: TRBD2 (5 bases). In germline, CDR1 is SGHNT, CDR2 YYREEE (reference sequence). V gave up 4 bases and J gave up 5 bases, with 10 bases separating them. The CDR3 has 12 residues. CDR3 sequence (DNA): TGTGCCAGCAGCGTGGACTGGAACGAGCAGTACTTC. Translated: CASSVDWNEQYF.

This clone occurred a few times. The chain couples TRBV7-9 to TRBJ1-6, with unresolved D. Looked up from germline, CDR1 is SEHNR and CDR2 is FQNEAQ (reference sequence). CDR3 length: 14 residues. V was shortened by 2 bases and J by 6 bases, with 8 bases between the two germline ends. The chain's CDR3 is CASSLRQSNSPLHF. The CDR3 coding sequence is TGTGCCAGCAGCTTAAGGCAGAGTAATTCACCCCTCCACTTT.

This chain joins TRBV5-6 and TRBJ2-3; 7 positions agree with TRBD1. V shed 0 bases and J 5 bases; nucleotides not matched to a gene: 6. Germline loops: CDR1 SGHDT, CDR2 YYEEEE. There are 15 residues in the CDR3. CDR3 nucleotide sequence: TGTGCCAGCAGCTTGGAGCGAGGGGGCGAAGATACGCAGTATTTT. Amino acids: CASSLERGGEDTQYF.

This clone was picked up one time. The rearrangement uses TRBV10-3 and TRBJ2-2, with 11 nucleotides matching TRBD1. With 10 bases clipped from V and 7 bases from J, the junction kept 5 bases outside the gene matches. The CDR3 runs 13 residues. The germline gives CDR1 ENHRY, CDR2 SYGVKD. The CDR3 loop is CATGTGGRGELFF. CDR3 nucleotide sequence: TGTGCCACCGGGACAGGGGGACGCGGGGAGCTGTTTTTT.

The chain recombines TRBV27 with TRBJ2-7, with D possibly being TRBD1 or TRBD2 (5 bases each). This CDR3 is built from 15 residues. V shed 6 bases and J shed 1 base, with 16 bases lying between them. Per germline, CDR1 MNHEY and CDR2 SMNVEV (reference sequence). The CDR3 loop reads CASRREGDHSYEQYF. In nucleotides, the CDR3 is TGTGCCAGCAGGAGGGAAGGGGATCATTCCTACGAGCAGTACTTC.

This sequence joins TRBV7-3 and TRBJ1-1; a possible D gene is TRBD1 (6 bases). The length of the CDR3 is 13 residues. The V gene lost 1 base and the J gene lost 7 bases, with 10 bases spanning the gap. The germline CDR1 and CDR2 sequences are SGHTA and FQGTGA. The CDR3 DNA sequence: TGTGCCAGCAGCTTAAAGAGGGGGAATGAAGCTTTCTTT. It specifies CASSLKRGNEAFF.

This clone has a handful of counts. This chain uses TRBV14 with TRBJ2-7; possible D gene TRBD2, 5 bases. This CDR3 is 14 amino acids long. In germline, CDR1 is SGHDN, CDR2 FVKESK. V gave up 5 bases and J gave up 6 bases, with 17 bases separating them. CDR3 in DNA: TGTGCCAGCAGCGTCCGTGAGGCAGGAGGCGAGCAGTACTTC. It encodes CASSVREAGGEQYF.